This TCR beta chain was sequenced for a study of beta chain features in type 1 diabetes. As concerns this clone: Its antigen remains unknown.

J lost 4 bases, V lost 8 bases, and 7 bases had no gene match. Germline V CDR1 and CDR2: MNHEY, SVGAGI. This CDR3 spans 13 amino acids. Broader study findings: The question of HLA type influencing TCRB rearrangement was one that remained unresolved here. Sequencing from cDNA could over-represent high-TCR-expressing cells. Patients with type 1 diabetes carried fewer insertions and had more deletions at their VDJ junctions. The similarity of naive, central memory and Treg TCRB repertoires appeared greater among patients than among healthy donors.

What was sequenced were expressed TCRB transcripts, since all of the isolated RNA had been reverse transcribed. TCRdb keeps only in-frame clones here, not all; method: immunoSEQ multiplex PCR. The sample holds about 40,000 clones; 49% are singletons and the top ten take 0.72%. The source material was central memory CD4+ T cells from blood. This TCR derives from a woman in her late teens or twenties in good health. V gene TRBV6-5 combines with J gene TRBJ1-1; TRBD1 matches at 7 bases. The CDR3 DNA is TGTGCCAGCTCAGACAGGGTACTCACTGAAGCTTTCTTT. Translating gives CASSDRVLTEAFF.